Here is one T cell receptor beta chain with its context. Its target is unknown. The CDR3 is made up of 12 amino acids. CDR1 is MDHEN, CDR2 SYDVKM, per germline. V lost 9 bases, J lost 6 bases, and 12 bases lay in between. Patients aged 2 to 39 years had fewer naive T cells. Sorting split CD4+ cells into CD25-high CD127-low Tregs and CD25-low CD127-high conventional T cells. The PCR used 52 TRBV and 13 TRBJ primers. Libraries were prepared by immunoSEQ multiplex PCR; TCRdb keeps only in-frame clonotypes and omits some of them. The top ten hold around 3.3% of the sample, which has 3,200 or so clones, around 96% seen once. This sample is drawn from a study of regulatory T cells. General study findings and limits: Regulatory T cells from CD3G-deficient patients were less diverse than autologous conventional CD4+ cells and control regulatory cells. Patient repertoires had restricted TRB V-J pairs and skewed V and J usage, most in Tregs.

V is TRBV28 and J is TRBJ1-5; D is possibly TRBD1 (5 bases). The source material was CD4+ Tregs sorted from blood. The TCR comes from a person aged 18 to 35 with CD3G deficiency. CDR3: CASGGARQPQHF. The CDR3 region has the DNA TGTGCCAGTGGGGGAGCGCGTCAGCCCCAGCATTTT. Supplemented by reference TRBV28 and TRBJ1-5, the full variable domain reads DVKVTQSSRYLVKRTGEKVFLECVQDMDHENMFWYRQDPGLGLRLIYFSYDVKMKEKGDIPEGYSVSREKKERFSLILESASTNQTSMYLCASGGARQPQHFGDGTRLSIL.